Listed below are T cell receptor beta chains from one sample, sequenced in a study of early T cells in non-severe SARS-CoV-2 infection. TCRdb processed the 5' RACE reads anew with MiXCR; each CDR3 protein has one entry. The sample has about 76,000 distinct CDR3 sequences, around a sixth seen once. The sequencing sample was made of whole blood. These receptors all stem from an adult who was a healthcare worker with PCR-confirmed SARS-CoV-2 infection or an uninfected control (not recorded which). Both conserved end residues are part of each CDR3. The order of the fields is J gene, clone size, V gene, D gene, CDR3 protein, CDR3 DNA. D genes are given only for firm matches. Clone size appears in some rows only: once, few, many, or a class for an expanded clone.

TRBJ1-6 | - | TRBV10-1 | - | CASSESPNNSPLHF | TGCGCCAGCAGTGAGTCTCCCAATAATTCACCCCTCCACTTT
TRBJ2-3 | many | TRBV12-3/TRBV12-4 | TRBD2 | CASSFGLAGSSTDTQYF | TGTGCCAGCAGTTTCGGACTAGCGGGATCTAGCACAGATACGCAGTATTTT
TRBJ1-2 | - | TRBV28 | - | CASVPWQNRYGYTF | TGTGCCAGCGTACCGTGGCAGAATCGCTATGGCTACACCTTC
TRBJ1-2 | - | TRBV11-2 | TRBD1 | CASSLTGPNYGYTF | TGTGCCAGCAGCCTGACAGGGCCTAACTATGGCTACACCTTC
TRBJ2-1 | many | TRBV5-5 | - | CASSLTGPSYNEQFF | TGTGCCAGCAGCTTGACGGGACCCTCCTACAATGAGCAGTTCTTC
TRBJ1-5 | - | TRBV12-3/TRBV12-4 | - | CASSPGVINQPQHF | TGTGCCAGCAGTCCTGGGGTCATCAATCAGCCCCAGCATTTT
TRBJ1-5 | few | TRBV7-9 | TRBD1 | CASSDRVDQPQHF | TGTGCCAGCAGCGACAGGGTGGATCAGCCCCAGCATTTT
TRBJ2-1 | - | TRBV19 | - | CASSMGSLPYNEQFF | TGTGCCAGTAGTATGGGGAGTCTCCCTTACAATGAGCAGTTCTTC
TRBJ2-3 | - | TRBV13 | TRBD2 | CASSLVGGADTQYF | TGTGCCAGCAGCTTAGTCGGGGGGGCCGATACGCAGTATTTT
TRBJ2-6 | many | TRBV5-1 | - | CASSPASGANVLTF | TGCGCCAGCAGCCCAGCATCTGGGGCCAACGTCCTGACTTTC
TRBJ2-2 | many | TRBV24-1 | - | CASEGRGDRNTGELFF | TGTGCCTCAGAGGGCCGGGGAGACCGAAACACCGGGGAGCTGTTTTTT
TRBJ2-5 | - | TRBV7-9 | - | CASSLERRTSGGSETQYF | TGTGCCAGCAGCTTAGAAAGACGAACTTCCGGAGGATCGGAGACCCAGTACTTC
TRBJ2-5 | few | TRBV2 | - | CASRLGTVEETQYF | TGTGCCAGCAGACTCGGGACGGTTGAAGAGACCCAGTACTTC
TRBJ2-4 | few | TRBV6-1 | - | CASSEPGLAKNIQYF | TGTGCCAGCAGTGAACCAGGGCTAGCCAAAAACATTCAGTACTTC
TRBJ2-5 | - | TRBV27 | - | CASSLYPTAQETQYF | TGTGCCAGCAGTTTATATCCAACGGCCCAAGAGACCCAGTACTTC
TRBJ1-1 | - | TRBV20-1 | TRBD1 | CSAGDRVNTEAFF | TGCAGTGCTGGGGACAGGGTGAACACTGAAGCTTTCTTT
TRBJ2-3 | - | TRBV20-1 | - | CSAQKADTQYF | TGCAGTGCGCAAAAAGCAGATACGCAGTATTTT
TRBJ1-6 | few | TRBV11-2 | - | CASSLFDGAGSPLHF | TGTGCCAGCAGCTTATTCGATGGGGCCGGTTCACCCCTCCACTTT
TRBJ2-7 | few | TRBV2 | - | CASWTETYEQYF | TGTGCCAGCTGGACAGAGACCTACGAGCAGTACTTC
TRBJ2-5 | many | TRBV3-1 | - | CASSQETQYF | TGTGCCAGCAGCCAAGAGACCCAGTACTTC
TRBJ1-2 | few | TRBV9 | TRBD1 | CASSVDSQGAGGYTF | TGTGCCAGCAGCGTAGATAGTCAGGGGGCAGGTGGCTACACCTTC
TRBJ2-7 | many | TRBV10-3 | - | CAISVGGSKGGEQYF | TGTGCCATCAGTGTAGGCGGGAGTAAAGGGGGAGAGCAGTACTTC
TRBJ1-2 | - | TRBV3-1 | - | CASRGGRGTTF | TGTGCCAGCAGAGGGGGACGGGGGACCACCTTC
TRBJ1-2 | - | TRBV4-2 | - | CASSHDYGYTF | TGTGCCAGCAGCCATGACTATGGCTACACCTTC
TRBJ1-1 | many | TRBV20-1 | - | CSAARQGTEAFF | TGCAGTGCGGCCCGGCAGGGCACTGAAGCTTTCTTT
TRBJ2-7 | - | TRBV29-1 | - | CSVQTVSSYEQYF | TGCAGCGTCCAGACAGTGAGCTCCTACGAGCAGTACTTC
TRBJ2-1 | - | TRBV7-8 | TRBD2 | CASSFGLAGDEQFF | TGTGCCAGCAGCTTTGGACTAGCGGGAGATGAGCAGTTCTTC
TRBJ2-7 | - | TRBV5-4 | TRBD2 | CASSTGTSGHEQYF | TGTGCCAGCAGCACCGGGACTAGCGGCCACGAGCAGTACTTC
TRBJ2-2 | - | TRBV9 | - | CASSRGTAGELFF | TGTGCCAGCAGCAGAGGGACGGCCGGGGAGCTGTTTTTT
TRBJ1-2 | few | TRBV19 | TRBD1 | CASSRWDRADYGYTF | TGTGCCAGTAGTAGATGGGACAGGGCTGACTATGGCTACACCTTC
TRBJ2-1 | many | TRBV20-1 | TRBD2 | CSARVSGGGAGEQFF | TGCAGTGCTAGAGTGTCCGGCGGGGGGGCTGGTGAGCAGTTCTTC
TRBJ2-7 | few | TRBV20-1 | TRBD1 | CSARGQGVSSGQYF | TGCAGTGCTAGAGGACAGGGAGTCAGTTCGGGGCAGTACTTC
TRBJ2-1 | many | TRBV5-1 | - | CASSLGDSYNEQFF | TGCGCCAGCAGCTTGGGGGACTCATACAATGAGCAGTTCTTC
TRBJ2-7 | - | TRBV6-5 | - | CASRGTGAGAYEQYF | TGTGCCAGCAGGGGCACAGGGGCGGGGGCCTACGAGCAGTACTTC
TRBJ1-3 | - | TRBV7-3 | TRBD1 | CASSPGHRDRENHTGNTIYF | TGTGCCAGCAGTCCCGGTCACCGGGACAGGGAGAACCACACTGGAAACACCATATATTTT
TRBJ1-5 | few | TRBV10-1 | - | CARQVRGKAQPQHF | TGCGCCAGACAAGTGAGGGGTAAAGCTCAGCCCCAGCATTTT
TRBJ2-5 | - | TRBV5-6 | - | CASSVGVRETQYF | TGTGCCAGCAGCGTGGGGGTAAGAGAGACCCAGTACTTC
TRBJ2-1 | few | TRBV11-3 | - | CASSLLGSDEQFF | TGTGCCAGCAGCCTCTTAGGTAGTGATGAGCAGTTCTTC
TRBJ1-1 | - | TRBV27 | - | CASSLWSQGTAEAFF | TGTGCCAGCAGTTTATGGTCCCAAGGAACGGCTGAAGCTTTCTTT
TRBJ1-5 | - | TRBV19 | - | CASSPYAQPQHF | TGTGCCAGTAGTCCCTACGCCCAGCCCCAGCATTTT
TRBJ1-4 | few | TRBV9 | - | CASSVDSREKLFF | TGTGCCAGCAGCGTAGATAGCCGCGAAAAACTGTTTTTT
TRBJ2-7 | few | TRBV3-1 | - | CASSPERGYEQYF | TGTGCCAGCAGCCCCGAACGAGGCTACGAGCAGTACTTC
TRBJ2-1 | - | TRBV11-2 | - | CASQVGGRNEQFF | TGTGCCAGCCAGGTAGGGGGACGGAATGAGCAGTTCTTC
TRBJ1-2 | few | TRBV11-1 | - | CASSLAGHYGYTF | TGTGCCAGCAGCTTAGCGGGACACTATGGCTACACCTTC
TRBJ2-6 | - | TRBV5-1 | - | CASSLATRGANVLTF | TGCGCCAGCAGCTTGGCGACGAGAGGGGCCAACGTCCTGACTTTC
TRBJ2-3 | few | TRBV2 | - | CASSDPGELIDTQYF | TGTGCCAGCAGTGATCCAGGGGAGTTAATAGATACGCAGTATTTT
TRBJ2-1 | few | TRBV11-2 | TRBD2 | CASSAGVISNEQFF | TGTGCCAGTTCAGCGGGAGTGATTAGCAATGAGCAGTTCTTC
TRBJ2-1 | many | TRBV5-1 | - | CASSLETGIYNEQFF | TGCGCCAGCAGCTTGGAGACAGGCATCTACAATGAGCAGTTCTTC
TRBJ2-5 | once | TRBV7-9 | - | CASSPEATQYF | TGTGCCAGCAGCCCAGAGGCGACCCAGTACTTC
TRBJ2-1 | many | TRBV4-3 | - | CASSRGNRESEQFF | TGCGCCAGCAGCCGGGGGAACAGGGAGAGTGAGCAGTTCTTC